One TCR beta chain is described in this entry. Ten or more counts support this clonotype. This receptor's antigen is unknown. Qualities for individual bases were not recorded, and no much larger clone is one base off. These data come from a study of breast tumors, draining lymph nodes, adjacent tissues (dated by TCRdb to the mid-2010s). For context, the study as a whole: Breast cancer patients provided tumor, adjacent nontumor tissue and axillary lymph nodes, and the study compared the TCR beta repertoires across these three sources. In human breast cancer, the study set out to evaluate how tumor, surrounding tissue and draining lymph node repertoires relate to one another and whether T cells may move between these sites.

Relative to germline, V is 4 bases shorter and J is 15 bases shorter, with 11 bases between their ends. The germline V gene encodes CDR1 SGHTS and CDR2 YDEGEE. From the cysteine through the phenylalanine, the CDR3 covers 10 amino acids. Only CDR3 DNA is held: 30 bases, read in frame from base 1. The sequencer was an Illumina HiSeq 2000. Multiplex PCR amplification was used to generate the TCR beta chain libraries. The amplified TCR beta chain products were analyzed by high-throughput sequencing. TCRdb handled the public reads itself, with Q25 trimming in fastp and clone calling in MiXCR, and kept productive beta chains. Every distinct CDR3 protein forms one entry, paired with its most common genes and DNA. The sample profile shows over 200,000 distinct CDR3 sequences; roughly a third of them were found once. Clones ranked in the top ten supply approximately 3.6% of the sample. The lymph node samples were taken from the axillary draining lymph nodes of breast cancer patients.

Study-wide findings and limitations: The similarity between tumor and nontumor tissue repertoires was significantly greater in luminal-like breast cancer than in basal-like breast cancer. The data were considered consistent with most tumor T cells being derived from the lymph node and subsequently expanding within tumor tissue. T-cell repertoire diversity in tumors was found to be lower than in lymph nodes but higher than in nontumor tissue, and preferential V and J gene usage was observed. The conclusion that tumor T cells originate in lymph nodes was presented as consistent with a hypothesis rather than as directly demonstrated.

The rearrangement combines TRBV5-8 with TRBJ1-5, and the D gene may be TRBD1, 5 bases matching. This receptor was taken from a female donor with breast cancer. Some clones in this sample may be carry-over from other donors' samples. The specimen was axillary lymph node tissue. The CDR3 has the sequence CASSLAQGHF. Read as DNA, the sequence is TGTGCCAGCAGCCTCGCGCAGGGGCATTTT.